This TCR beta chain was documented in a study of early T cells in non-severe SARS-CoV-2 infection. Study findings and constraints: Private and CD4 specificities were missed by VDJdb matching, skewed to anti-spike CD8.

In germline, CDR1 is SGHVS, CDR2 FNYEAQ. The ends were cut back, 5 bases at V and 7 bases at J, with 17 bases in the middle. The CDR3 length is 15 residues. This clonotype appeared a few times. Its antigen is unidentified. TCRdb reprocessed the 5' RACE reads with MiXCR, giving one entry per CDR3 protein. The table has 30,000 to 45,000 distinct CDR3 sequences, roughly 5% seen once. The sequence derives from an adult who was a healthcare worker with PCR-confirmed SARS-CoV-2 infection or an uninfected control (not recorded which). The sample consisted of whole blood. This sequence joins TRBV7-6 and TRBJ2-2; D is perhaps TRBD1 (8 bases). The CDR3 coding sequence is TGTGCCAGCAGCGCCCGCACAGGGGGGGTCGGGGAGCTGTTTTTT. Translating it yields CASSARTGGVGELFF.